The 29 T cell receptor beta chains reported below all come from one sample, sequenced in a study of CD4 T cell repertoires in COVID-19 (dated by TCRdb to the early 2020s). Uncultured memory T cell samples were sequenced directly after ex vivo isolation. Library preparation was by the immunoSEQ multiplex PCR assay. The table was pulled from immuneACCESS by TCRdb, which kept in-frame rearrangements only. Such tables lose some clones; where checked, under half of the loss comes from unresolved V genes, and the rest has no known cause. In all, the sample holds about 24,000 clones, and over 85% of those were seen once. The ten largest account for 0.66% of the sample. Sample: circulating follicular helper CD4+ T cells (cTfh) from blood, taken before the COVID-19 pandemic. Taken with the paper, the label for cell subset or site translates to: circulating T follicular helper cells. The receptors come from a human donor who had COVID-19.

The chain links TRBV9 to TRBJ1-6; the D is unclear. The CDR3 spans 14 residues. The germline V gene has CDR1 SGDLS and CDR2 YYNGEE. V dropped 0 bases and J dropped 9 bases, with 10 bases sitting between them. This CDR3 is CASSVGPPGSPLHF. CDR3 DNA sequence: TGTGCCAGCAGCGTAGGGCCGCCAGGTTCACCCCTCCACTTT.

The chain employs TRBV11-2 and TRBJ1-1; 7 bases agree with TRBD1. J gave up 8 bases and V 3 bases, and 9 bases lay outside the gene matches. The CDR3 is 14 amino acids. CDR1 and CDR2 (germline): SGHAT, FQNNGV. This CDR3 reads CASSFAGTAAEAFF. CDR3 bases: TGTGCCAGCAGCTTCGCCGGGACAGCAGCCGAAGCTTTCTTT.

This clone was counted a single time. This CDR3 is also generated by other DNA sequences in the sample. The chain carries TRBV14 and TRBJ1-3, with TRBD1 matching 8 bases. From germline, CDR1 is SGHDN and CDR2 FVKESK. The CDR3 is made up of 15 amino acids. The ends lost 1 base at V and 4 bases at J; junction bases unmatched: 3. CDR3 in DNA: TGTGCCAGCAGCCAAGGGACAGGGTACGGAAACACCATATATTTT. As protein: CASSQGTGYGNTIYF.

The chain carries TRBV19 and TRBJ2-7; D might be TRBD1 (6 bases). CDR1 is LNHDA and CDR2 is SQIVND in the germline V gene (reference sequence). This CDR3 is built from 15 residues. Trimming removed 6 bases from V and 3 bases from J, with 18 bases in between. CDR3 residues: CASSPDSGIDYEQYF. The CDR3 DNA sequence: TGTGCCAGTAGCCCGGACAGCGGAATTGACTACGAGCAGTACTTC.

The chain recombines TRBV19 with TRBJ2-7; D gene ambiguous. Germline lookup yields CDR1 LNHDA and CDR2 SQIVND (reference sequence). This CDR3 is built from 16 residues. Deletions cut 5 bases from V and 1 base from J, with 18 bases between. The CDR3 reads CASSVLLSYQSYEQYF. The CDR3 nucleotides are TGTGCCAGTAGTGTCCTCCTGTCCTACCAATCCTACGAGCAGTACTTC. The whole variable domain, filled in from reference TRBV19 and TRBJ2-7, reads DGGITQSPKYLFRKEGQNVTLSCEQNLNHDAMYWYRQDPGQGLRLIYYSQIVNDFQKGDIAEGYSVSREKKESFPLTVTSAQKNPTAFYLCASSVLLSYQSYEQYFGPGTRLTVT.

As DNA, the CDR3 is TGTGCCAGCAGTGAAGTGACAGGGTGGGAGACCCAGTACTTC. Its translation is CASSEVTGWETQYF. This sequence joins TRBV6-1 and TRBJ2-5; TRBD1 matches at 7 bases. V shed 1 base and J 5 bases; nucleotides not matched to a gene: 4. This CDR3 is 14 amino acids long. CDR1 is MNHNS and CDR2 is SASEGT in the germline V gene.

Only one count was recorded for this clone. The junction differs from germline at one of its ends, possibly a read error. The chain combines TRBV6-1 with TRBJ1-1; no definite D call. CDR1 MNHNS and CDR2 SASEGT come from the germline V gene. This CDR3 has 13 residues. The DNA for the CDR3 is TGTGCCAGCACTGAACGACGGAGTACTGAAGCTTTCTTT. Translated: CASTERRSTEAFF.

This chain links TRBV5-1 with TRBJ1-1; no firm D call. CDR3 length: 16 residues. Deletions cut 4 bases from V and 5 bases from J, with 21 bases between. Germline CDR1 and CDR2: SGHRS and YFSETQ. The CDR3 bases are TGCGCCAGCAGCCCCACCGAGAACCCGGGTGGGACTGAAGCTTTCTTT. Its protein product is CASSPTENPGGTEAFF.

V gene TRBV28 combines with J gene TRBJ2-7; D perhaps matches TRBD2 (5 bases). CDR1 and CDR2 from the germline V gene are MDHEN and SYDVKM. The CDR3 runs to 14 residues. Trimming left V 6 bases short and J 3 bases short, with 15 bases between. The CDR3 region is CASRASGRDYEQYF. DNA for the CDR3: TGTGCCAGCAGAGCCAGTGGACGGGACTACGAGCAGTACTTC.

The chain is built from TRBV11-2 and TRBJ2-7, with a weak D call TRBD1 (6 bases). CDR3 size: 13 residues. Trimming removed 5 bases from V and 2 bases from J, with 10 bases in between. Germline CDR1 SGHAT, CDR2 FQNNGV. The CDR3 DNA reads TGTGCCAGCAGCGAACAGGGCACCTACGAGCAGTACTTC. Protein sequence: CASSEQGTYEQYF.

The chain recombines TRBV5-1 with TRBJ2-3, with 13 bases fitting TRBD2. Germline CDR1 SGHRS, CDR2 YFSETQ. Trimming removed 4 bases from V and 3 bases from J; junction bases left unmatched: 5. The CDR3 covers 16 residues. For the CDR3, the DNA is TGCGCCAGCAGCCCAAGGACTAGCGGGAGAACAGATACGCAGTATTTT. It encodes CASSPRTSGRTDTQYF.

The V gene is TRBV7-2, the J gene TRBJ2-1; 9 bases are a match to TRBD2. Per germline, CDR1 SGHTA and CDR2 FQGNSA. The V segment lost 3 bases and the J segment 10 bases; nucleotides outside the gene matches: 4. CDR3 size: 13 residues. The CDR3: CASSFGGRGEQFF. The CDR3 DNA reads as TGTGCCAGCAGCTTCGGCGGGAGGGGGGAGCAGTTCTTC.

This rearrangement joins TRBV5-5 to TRBJ2-5; D ambiguous. CDR3 length equals 13 residues. Germline V gene lookup returns CDR1 SGHKS and CDR2 YYEKEE (reference sequence). V dropped 4 bases and J dropped 1 base, with 8 bases sitting between them. CDR3 nucleotides: TGTGCCAGCAGCGCCGTGGCCCAAGAGACCCAGTACTTC. Protein sequence: CASSAVAQETQYF.

The chain is built from TRBV19 and TRBJ1-5; 10 bases fit TRBD1. The germline V gene has CDR1 LNHDA and CDR2 SQIVND (reference sequence). The CDR3 has 16 residues. The V and J ends lost 2 bases and 5 bases, in that order; junction bases with no gene match: 6. The CDR3 bases are TGTGCCAGTAGTATACAAGTGACAGGGGGCTATCAGCCCCAGCATTTT. Its translation is CASSIQVTGGYQPQHF.

This chain joins TRBV11-1 and TRBJ2-7; D unresolved. CDR1 is SGHAT, CDR2 FQDESV, per germline (reference sequence). Trimming stripped 1 base from V and 2 bases from J, with 15 bases between. The CDR3 sequence is 16 residues long. CDR3 sequence reads: CASSLGDPQVAYEQYF. In nucleotides, the CDR3 is TGTGCCAGCAGCTTAGGAGACCCCCAGGTCGCCTACGAGCAGTACTTC. The full variable domain, with the rest looked up from reference TRBV11-1 and TRBJ2-7, is EAEVAQSPRYKITEKSQAVAFWCDPISGHATLYWYRQILGQGPELLVQFQDESVVDDSQLPKDRFSAERLKGVDSTLKIQPAELGDSAMYLCASSLGDPQVAYEQYFGPGTRLTVT.

Details on this clone: Other nucleotide sequences from this sample produce the same CDR3. The J gene is TRBJ1-1, the V gene TRBV11-2; D possibly corresponds to TRBD1 (5 bases). Germline loops: CDR1 SGHAT, CDR2 FQNNGV. Trimming took off 1 base at V and 1 base at J, with 7 bases between the two ends. The CDR3 is made up of 14 amino acids. The CDR3 nucleotides read TGTGCCAGCAGCTTAGCAGGGCGGAACACTGAAGCTTTCTTT. Translating gives CASSLAGRNTEAFF.

The chain uses TRBV27 and TRBJ2-6; no clear D. Germline V lookup: CDR1 MNHEY, CDR2 SMNVEV (reference sequence). CDR3 size: 18 residues. Trimming pared 3 bases from V and 0 bases from J, leaving 15 bases between. The CDR3 loop reads CASSFRAGGNSGANVLTF. The CDR3 bases are TGTGCCAGCAGTTTCCGAGCTGGCGGAAACTCTGGGGCCAACGTCCTGACTTTC.

The chain recombines TRBV28 with TRBJ1-2, with 8 bases aligning to TRBD1. The J segment lost 4 bases and the V segment lost 6 bases, leaving 16 bases of the junction unmatched. From germline, CDR1 is MDHEN and CDR2 SYDVKM. This CDR3 has 17 amino acids. CDR3 protein: CASRRRAKTGDSYGYTF. CDR3 sequence (DNA): TGTGCCAGCAGACGCCGGGCAAAGACAGGGGATTCCTATGGCTACACCTTC.

This clone came up a few times. The genes are TRBV10-3 and TRBJ2-7; 7 bases are shared with TRBD1. Germline values: CDR1 ENHRY, CDR2 SYGVKD. V gave up 4 bases and J gave up 4 bases; unmatched junction bases: 4. This CDR3 spans 13 amino acids. The CDR3: CAISGTGAYEQYF. The DNA of the CDR3 is TGTGCCATCAGTGGAACAGGGGCATACGAGCAGTACTTC.

The chain employs TRBV25-1 and TRBJ1-2; D is perhaps TRBD1 (5 bases). Per germline, CDR1 MGHDK and CDR2 SYGVNS. CDR3 size: 14 residues. V was clipped by 1 base and J by 4 bases, with 10 bases between them. CDR3 region: CASSEFGGGYGYTF. DNA of the CDR3: TGTGCCAGCAGTGAATTTGGGGGAGGCTATGGCTACACCTTC.

The gene calls are TRBV6-1 and TRBJ2-7; 8 positions agree with TRBD1. The CDR3 runs to 14 residues. The V and J ends lost 7 bases and 2 bases, in that order; junction bases with no gene match: 7. Germline values: CDR1 MNHNS, CDR2 SASEGT. For the CDR3, the DNA is TGTGCCAGCAACCTAGGACAGGGTACCTACGAGCAGTACTTC. It yields the protein CASNLGQGTYEQYF.

This chain links TRBV27 with TRBJ2-7; 11 nucleotides agree with TRBD2. V shed 5 bases, J shed 0 bases, and the junction held 3 bases outside the gene matches. Looked up from germline, CDR1 is MNHEY and CDR2 is SMNVEV (reference sequence). This CDR3 is 15 amino acids long. The CDR3 region has the DNA TGTGCCAGCAGTCTCACTAGCGGGGGCTCCTACGAGCAGTACTTC. As protein: CASSLTSGGSYEQYF.

This clone was found once. The V and J genes are TRBV5-1 and TRBJ1-5; D is unresolved. Trimming stripped 0 bases from V and 6 bases from J, with 7 bases between. The length of the CDR3 is 13 residues. Germline V lookup: CDR1 SGHRS, CDR2 YFSETQ. CDR3 sequence (DNA): TGCGCCAGCAGCTTGGACGGGATTCAGCCCCAGCATTTT. The encoded protein is CASSLDGIQPQHF.

The CDR3 region is CASSESIDPHFNSNQPQHF. CDR3 sequence (DNA): TGCGCCAGCAGTGAGTCGATAGATCCCCATTTTAATAGCAATCAGCCCCAGCATTTT. The J gene is TRBJ1-5, the V gene TRBV10-1; D uncertain. Germline CDR1 reads WNHNN; CDR2 reads SYGVQD (reference sequence). Trimming removed 0 bases from V and 0 bases from J, with 18 bases in between. The CDR3 is made up of 19 amino acids.

A note on this clone: One junction end does not reproduce the germline sequence, and a read error may be involved. The gene calls are TRBV19 and TRBJ1-5, with 8 bases aligning to TRBD1. CDR1 is LNHDA, CDR2 SQIVND, per germline (reference sequence). The length of the CDR3 is 14 residues. CDR3 in DNA: TGTGCCAGTAGTCTGGACAGGGAGATTCAGGCCCAGCATTTT. It encodes CASSLDREIQAQHF.

The rearrangement uses TRBV5-4 and TRBJ2-7; tentative D call: TRBD2 (5 bases). The V end was cut by 0 bases, the J end by 3 bases, with 10 bases between. Per germline, CDR1 SGHNT and CDR2 YYREEE (reference sequence). The CDR3 totals 14 residues. CDR3 protein: CASSLEKRNYEQYF. The CDR3 nucleotides are TGTGCCAGCAGCTTGGAAAAGCGGAACTACGAGCAGTACTTC.

The chain links TRBV5-1 to TRBJ1-1; D is unresolved. The CDR3 is made up of 14 amino acids. V was clipped by 4 bases and J by 4 bases, with 14 bases between them. From germline, CDR1 is SGHRS and CDR2 YFSETQ. The chain's CDR3 is CASSPLVEATEAFF. For the CDR3, the DNA is TGCGCCAGCAGCCCCCTTGTGGAGGCCACTGAAGCTTTCTTT. The entire variable domain, with the rest obtained from reference TRBV5-1 and TRBJ1-1, is as follows: KAGVTQTPRYLIKTRGQQVTLSCSPISGHRSVSWYQQTPGQGLQFLFEYFSETQRNKGNFPGRFSGRQFSNSRSEMNVSTLELGDSALYLCASSPLVEATEAFFGQGTRLTVV.

V and J are TRBV9 and TRBJ2-1, with TRBD2 identical over 11 bases. The CDR3 loop spans 16 amino acids. Trimming removed 4 bases from V and 4 bases from J; junction bases left unmatched: 7. Germline V gives CDR1 SGDLS, CDR2 YYNGEE. CDR3 DNA sequence: TGTGCCAGCAGCTTCACCGGGACTAGCGGTTACAATGAGCAGTTCTTC. It translates to CASSFTGTSGYNEQFF.

This clone was detected a few times. The chain recombines TRBV5-5 with TRBJ2-3; D unresolved. V lost 1 base and J 6 bases, leaving 6 bases between the germline ends. The CDR3 totals 12 residues. CDR1 and CDR2 from the germline V gene are SGHKS and YYEKEE (reference sequence). In DNA form, the CDR3 reads TGTGCCAGCAGCTTGAAGAGGGATACGCAGTATTTT. Its protein product is CASSLKRDTQYF.